These 28 T cell receptor beta chains were all obtained from the same sample, sequenced in a study of blood T cell repertoires in COVID-19. Assay: immunoSEQ multiplex PCR; the TCRdb copy retains only in-frame clones and omits some. The repertoire holds about 670,000 clones, with 75% to 90% as singletons. The sequenced sample was peripheral blood. The receptors stem from a woman aged 18 to 35 with acute or convalescent COVID-19.

The CDR3 loop reads CASSETSGVAETQYF. In DNA, the CDR3 is TGCGCCAGCAGTGAGACTAGCGGTGTGGCGGAGACCCAGTACTTC. The genes are TRBV10-2 and TRBJ2-5; 8 bases are a match to TRBD2. This CDR3 is 15 amino acids long. Losses at the gene ends were 2 bases for V and 5 bases for J; bases not matched to a gene: 7. Germline V gene data show CDR1 as WSHSY and CDR2 as SAAADI.

The chain is built from TRBV7-9 and TRBJ2-7, with 7 bases fitting TRBD1. Germline CDR1 is SEHNR and CDR2 is FQNEAQ (reference sequence). J gave up 9 bases and V 5 bases, and 13 bases lay outside the gene matches. CDR3 length: 14 amino acids. The CDR3 region has the DNA TGTGCCAGCAGCCCCGGGACAGCCCCTCGCGCGCAGTACTTC. Protein: CASSPGTAPRAQYF.

V gene TRBV27 combines with J gene TRBJ2-1; the D is unclear. This CDR3 comprises 14 residues. V gave up 1 base and J gave up 5 bases, with 9 bases separating them. Per germline, CDR1 MNHEY and CDR2 SMNVEV (reference sequence). This chain's CDR3 is CASSLWPQNNEQFF. The DNA of the CDR3 is TGTGCCAGCAGTTTATGGCCCCAAAACAATGAGCAGTTCTTC.

The chain links TRBV5-1 to TRBJ2-1; a possible D gene is TRBD1 (6 bases). CDR3 length: 13 residues. Germline assignment: CDR1 SGHRS and CDR2 YFSETQ. Trimming stripped 2 bases from V and 7 bases from J, with 10 bases between. CDR3 sequence (DNA): TGCGCCAGCAGCTTCAGGGGAGAGAATGAGCAGTTCTTC. Its translation is CASSFRGENEQFF.

This chain links TRBV5-8 with TRBJ2-3; 9 bases align to TRBD1. The CDR3 is 16 amino acids. CDR1 and CDR2 (germline): SGHTS, YDEGEE. Unmatched junction bases numbered 6, after V lost 3 bases and J lost 1 base. The CDR3 DNA is TGTGCCAGCAGCTCTACAGGGGGCCCTCGCACAGATACGCAGTATTTT. Amino acid sequence: CASSSTGGPRTDTQYF.

A single count supports this clone. The chain combines TRBV18 with TRBJ1-2, with TRBD1 as a possible D gene (6 bases). This CDR3 has 18 amino acids. V lost 2 bases to trimming and J lost 8 bases, with 27 bases between them. The germline CDR1 and CDR2 sequences are KGHSH and LQKENI. The CDR3, as DNA: TGTGCCAGCTCACCAAAGAACAGGGAAATTATACCCATCTACGGCTACACCTTC. Protein: CASSPKNREIIPIYGYTF.

The chain uses TRBV9 and TRBJ1-6; perhaps TRBD1 as D (6 bases). There are 13 residues in the CDR3. Looked up from germline, CDR1 is SGDLS and CDR2 is YYNGEE. The V gene lost 5 bases and the J gene lost 8 bases, with 11 bases spanning the gap. CDR3 amino acids: CASRKDSYSPLHF. CDR3 in DNA: TGTGCCAGCAGGAAGGACAGCTATTCACCCCTCCACTTT.

Note on this clone: Other DNA sequences in this sample translate to the same CDR3. The chain has TRBV28 and TRBJ1-1; D is perhaps TRBD1 (5 bases). The CDR3 consists of 12 residues. V was shortened by 6 bases and J by 4 bases, with 9 bases between the two germline ends. Per germline, CDR1 MDHEN and CDR2 SYDVKM. The CDR3 loop is CASSPRVTEAFF. The CDR3 region has the DNA TGTGCCAGCAGCCCCAGGGTCACTGAAGCTTTCTTT.

This clone showed up just once. The genes are TRBV27 and TRBJ1-2; D is perhaps TRBD1 (5 bases). The CDR3 has 13 residues. Trimming left V 5 bases short and J 5 bases short, with 12 bases between. CDR1 and CDR2 (germline): MNHEY, SMNVEV (reference sequence). The CDR3 nucleotides are TGTGCCAGCAGTGTAGACAGTCGATATGGCTACACCTTC. Translated: CASSVDSRYGYTF.

This clone has only one observation. The V and J genes are TRBV5-1 and TRBJ2-1; D is possibly TRBD2 (5 bases). Germline loops: CDR1 SGHRS, CDR2 YFSETQ. Trimming left V 6 bases short and J 6 bases short, with 10 bases between. This CDR3 is 12 amino acids long. The CDR3 region has the DNA TGCGCCAGCAATAATGCGGGCAATGAGCAGTTCTTC. Amino acids: CASNNAGNEQFF.

The rearrangement links TRBV24-1 to TRBJ2-2; 8 bases are shared with TRBD1. The CDR3 sequence is 16 residues long. CDR1 and CDR2 from the germline V gene are KGHDR and SFDVKD. V lost 7 bases, J lost 3 bases, and 9 bases stayed unmatched. CDR3 bases: TGTGCCACCAGCCGGTCCGGGACAGGCCACACCGGGGAGCTGTTTTTT. This translates into CATSRSGTGHTGELFF.

V is TRBV6-5 and J is TRBJ1-2; 7 nucleotides match TRBD1. Trimming took 8 bases from V and 0 from J; bases not matched to a gene: 9. CDR1 is MNHEY and CDR2 is SVGAGI in the germline V gene. The CDR3 extends over 15 amino acids. CDR3 DNA: TGTGCCAGCGGTTCCAGGCAGGGGGCTAACTATGGCTACACCTTC. Its protein product is CASGSRQGANYGYTF.

The V and J genes are TRBV20-1 and TRBJ2-1; D gene ambiguous. Germline V gene lookup returns CDR1 DFQATT and CDR2 SNEGSKA (reference sequence). This CDR3 has 11 residues. The ends were cut back, 3 bases at V and 10 bases at J, with 10 bases in the middle. The CDR3 region is CSARREYEQFF. The CDR3 region has the DNA TGCAGTGCTAGGAGAGAGTACGAGCAGTTCTTC.

V is TRBV2 and J is TRBJ2-1; weak D call: TRBD2 (6 bases). V was trimmed by 4 bases and J by 3 bases, leaving 13 bases between them. The CDR3 covers 15 residues. Germline CDR1 SNHLY, CDR2 FYNNEI. The CDR3 loop is CASSVGGPLYNEQFF. CDR3 nucleotide sequence: TGTGCCAGCAGTGTAGGAGGGCCACTCTACAATGAGCAGTTCTTC.

The V gene is TRBV9, the J gene TRBJ2-7; 8 bases line up with TRBD1. There are 14 residues in the CDR3. Germline V gene lookup returns CDR1 SGDLS and CDR2 YYNGEE. After removal of 5 bases from V and 6 bases from J, the junction contained 10 bases not matched to a gene. CDR3 amino acids: CASSFGQGGSEQYF. In DNA form, the CDR3 reads TGTGCCAGCAGTTTTGGACAGGGAGGCAGCGAGCAGTACTTC.

The chain links TRBV30 to TRBJ1-1; possibly TRBD1 for D (6 bases). Looked up from germline, CDR1 is GTSNPN and CDR2 is SVGIG (reference sequence). Trimming took 4 bases from V and 1 from J, leaving 10 bases between them. The CDR3 covers 13 residues. The CDR3 DNA reads as TGTGCCTGGATTCTGGACAGGAACACTGAAGCTTTCTTT. As protein: CAWILDRNTEAFF.

V gene TRBV4-3 combines with J gene TRBJ2-3; D may be TRBD1 (5 bases). Germline V lookup: CDR1 LGHNA, CDR2 YSLEER. V shed 0 bases and J shed 6 bases, with 10 bases lying between them. The CDR3 totals 14 residues. DNA of the CDR3: TGCGCCAGCAGCCAAGAAGGGGTTGGGGATACGCAGTATTTT. This gives the protein CASSQEGVGDTQYF.

This rearrangement joins TRBV3-1 (or the pseudogene TRBV3-2) to TRBJ1-4; D call uncertain. V was cut by 5 bases and J by 8 bases, with 9 bases left in between. Per germline, CDR1 LGHDT and CDR2 YNNKEL (reference sequence). CDR3 length: 12 amino acids. The CDR3 DNA reads TGTGCCAGCAGCGCCCTATGGGAAAAACTGTTTTTT. Its translation: CASSALWEKLFF.

V usage is TRBV11-1 and J usage is TRBJ2-1, with 8 bases identical to TRBD2. V lost 1 base, J lost 5 bases, and 4 bases stayed unmatched. This CDR3 contains 15 residues. Germline loops: CDR1 SGHAT, CDR2 FQDESV (reference sequence). CDR3 nucleotides: TGTGCCAGCAGCTTAGGCGGGGGGCAAAACAATGAGCAGTTCTTC. Translated: CASSLGGGQNNEQFF.

V and J are TRBV11-2 and TRBJ2-5, with 9 bases identical to TRBD2. In germline, CDR1 is SGHAT, CDR2 FQNNGV. CDR3 length: 16 residues. After removal of 0 bases from V and 7 bases from J, the junction contained 9 bases not matched to a gene. The DNA for the CDR3 is TGTGCCAGCAGCTTAGAGGCCGTAGGCGGGGGGGTGACCCAGTACTTC. Translated, it gives CASSLEAVGGGVTQYF. Full variable domain (outside the CDR3, taken from reference TRBV11-2 and TRBJ2-5): EAGVAQSPRYKIIEKRQSVAFWCNPISGHATLYWYQQILGQGPKLLIQFQNNGVVDDSQLPKDRFSAERLKGVDSTLKIQPAKLEDSAVYLCASSLEAVGGGVTQYFGPGTRLLVL.

The V gene is TRBV5-4, the J gene TRBJ2-1, with 10 nucleotides matching TRBD2. V was clipped by 4 bases and J by 3 bases; unmatched bases: 4. The CDR3 runs 15 residues. Germline values: CDR1 SGHNT, CDR2 YYREEE (reference sequence). For the CDR3, the DNA is TGTGCCAGCAGCCCCGGGACTAGCGACTACAATGAGCAGTTCTTC. Encoded protein: CASSPGTSDYNEQFF. Full variable domain (outside the CDR3, taken from reference TRBV5-4 and TRBJ2-1): ETGVTQSPTHLIKTRGQQVTLRCSSQSGHNTVSWYQQALGQGPQFIFQYYREEENGRGNFPPRFSGLQFPNYSSELNVNALELDDSALYLCASSPGTSDYNEQFFGPGTRLTVL.

The chain has TRBV5-1 and TRBJ1-1; 8 bases align to TRBD1. The CDR3 has 14 residues. Germline CDR1 SGHRS, CDR2 YFSETQ. V gave up 5 bases and J gave up 4 bases; unmatched junction bases: 7. CDR3 bases: TGCGCCAGCAGTGACAGGGGAAGGGGCACTGAAGCTTTCTTT. Amino acids: CASSDRGRGTEAFF. The complete variable domain, with remaining parts taken from reference TRBV5-1 and TRBJ1-1, reads KAGVTQTPRYLIKTRGQQVTLSCSPISGHRSVSWYQQTPGQGLQFLFEYFSETQRNKGNFPGRFSGRQFSNSRSEMNVSTLELGDSALYLCASSDRGRGTEAFFGQGTRLTVV.

The rearrangement links TRBV6-5 to TRBJ2-2, with TRBD2 identical over 10 bases. J lost 8 bases, V lost 4 bases, and 7 bases had no gene match. The CDR3 extends over 15 amino acids. From germline, CDR1 is MNHEY and CDR2 SVGAGI. The CDR3 is CASSSKRGGLGELFF. CDR3 DNA sequence: TGTGCCAGCAGTTCAAAGCGGGGGGGCCTAGGGGAGCTGTTTTTT.

The CDR3 sequence: CASSLDLSLYGYTF. CDR3 coding DNA: TGTGCCAGCAGCTTGGATCTCTCCCTTTATGGCTACACCTTC. The chain couples TRBV5-5 to TRBJ1-2; D gene ambiguous. The CDR3 spans 14 residues. Germline CDR1 SGHKS, CDR2 YYEKEE (reference sequence). Deletions cut 0 bases from V and 5 bases from J, with 11 bases between. The full variable domain, rest sourced from reference TRBV5-5 and TRBJ1-2, is DAGVTQSPTHLIKTRGQQVTLRCSPISGHKSVSWYQQVLGQGPQFIFQYYEKEERGRGNFPDRFSARQFPNYSSELNVNALLLGDSALYLCASSLDLSLYGYTFGSGTRLTVV.

A single count supports this clone. The chain recombines TRBV7-9 with TRBJ2-1; 7 nucleotides align to TRBD1. CDR1 is SEHNR, CDR2 FQNEAQ, per germline (reference sequence). The CDR3 spans 13 residues. Losses at the gene ends were 5 bases for V and 4 bases for J; bases not matched to a gene: 2. CDR3 in amino acids: CASSQGQYNEQFF. As DNA, the CDR3 is TGTGCCAGCAGCCAGGGACAGTACAATGAGCAGTTCTTC.

This sequence joins TRBV2 and TRBJ2-3; D may be TRBD2 (5 bases). Germline V lookup: CDR1 SNHLY, CDR2 FYNNEI. The CDR3 is 15 amino acids. With 1 base removed from V and 5 bases from J, the gap between germline ends came to 13 bases. The CDR3 here is CASSEGRPVRDTQYF. The CDR3 coding sequence is TGTGCCAGCAGTGAAGGGAGGCCCGTAAGAGATACGCAGTATTTT.

V gene TRBV4-3 combines with J gene TRBJ1-2; tentative D call: TRBD1 (6 bases). V lost 4 bases, J lost 0 bases, and 9 bases lay in between. The CDR3 contains 14 residues. Germline V gene data show CDR1 as LGHNA and CDR2 as YSLEER. CDR3 in DNA: TGCGCCAGCAGCCCGGACAGATCTAACTATGGCTACACCTTC. Protein product: CASSPDRSNYGYTF.

V is TRBV5-1 and J is TRBJ2-7; 12 nucleotides align to TRBD2. The ends lost 4 bases at V and 7 bases at J; junction bases unmatched: 9. The germline gives CDR1 SGHRS, CDR2 YFSETQ. The CDR3 is 15 residues long. The CDR3: CASSQSSGGAEEQYF. The DNA of the CDR3 is TGCGCCAGCAGCCAATCTAGCGGGGGGGCGGAAGAGCAGTACTTC.